The clone carrying this TCR beta chain was detected a few times. This sample stems from a study of response to subunit inactivated influenza vaccine. Germline CDR1 SEHNR, CDR2 FQNEAQ (reference sequence). Trimming removed 2 bases from V and 11 bases from J; junction bases left unmatched: 11. This CDR3 contains 14 residues. TCRdb independently ran MiXCR on the RT-PCR reads; one entry per CDR3 protein. This sample carries about 540,000 distinct CDR3 sequences, roughly 23% of them seen once, and the ten largest clones take 2.5% to 3.5%. These data also formed part of another study, on T cells expressing NK-cell markers. From that paper: It was by 5'RACE template switching with UMIs that TCR beta cDNA was made. In sorted CD3+CD56+NKG2C+, CD3+CD56+NKG2C- and CD3+CD56-NKG2C+ T cells, TCR beta repertoires were obtained. Anti-gamma-delta TCR antibody use in several experiments restricted sorting to alpha-beta TCR T cells. Among CD8+ T cells from about six donors, dominant NKG2C+ clonotypes accounted for about 1.0-7.0%.

The material was CD4+ T cells sorted from PBMCs, obtained roughly 12 days after vaccination. This chain joins TRBV7-9 and TRBJ1-1; 7 nucleotides match TRBD1. The receptor comes from a man aged 50 to 59 who received an inactivated influenza vaccine. DNA for the CDR3: TGTGCCAGCAGCTTAAAAACAGGGGTGTCGTGGGCTTTCTTT. Amino acids: CASSLKTGVSWAFF.